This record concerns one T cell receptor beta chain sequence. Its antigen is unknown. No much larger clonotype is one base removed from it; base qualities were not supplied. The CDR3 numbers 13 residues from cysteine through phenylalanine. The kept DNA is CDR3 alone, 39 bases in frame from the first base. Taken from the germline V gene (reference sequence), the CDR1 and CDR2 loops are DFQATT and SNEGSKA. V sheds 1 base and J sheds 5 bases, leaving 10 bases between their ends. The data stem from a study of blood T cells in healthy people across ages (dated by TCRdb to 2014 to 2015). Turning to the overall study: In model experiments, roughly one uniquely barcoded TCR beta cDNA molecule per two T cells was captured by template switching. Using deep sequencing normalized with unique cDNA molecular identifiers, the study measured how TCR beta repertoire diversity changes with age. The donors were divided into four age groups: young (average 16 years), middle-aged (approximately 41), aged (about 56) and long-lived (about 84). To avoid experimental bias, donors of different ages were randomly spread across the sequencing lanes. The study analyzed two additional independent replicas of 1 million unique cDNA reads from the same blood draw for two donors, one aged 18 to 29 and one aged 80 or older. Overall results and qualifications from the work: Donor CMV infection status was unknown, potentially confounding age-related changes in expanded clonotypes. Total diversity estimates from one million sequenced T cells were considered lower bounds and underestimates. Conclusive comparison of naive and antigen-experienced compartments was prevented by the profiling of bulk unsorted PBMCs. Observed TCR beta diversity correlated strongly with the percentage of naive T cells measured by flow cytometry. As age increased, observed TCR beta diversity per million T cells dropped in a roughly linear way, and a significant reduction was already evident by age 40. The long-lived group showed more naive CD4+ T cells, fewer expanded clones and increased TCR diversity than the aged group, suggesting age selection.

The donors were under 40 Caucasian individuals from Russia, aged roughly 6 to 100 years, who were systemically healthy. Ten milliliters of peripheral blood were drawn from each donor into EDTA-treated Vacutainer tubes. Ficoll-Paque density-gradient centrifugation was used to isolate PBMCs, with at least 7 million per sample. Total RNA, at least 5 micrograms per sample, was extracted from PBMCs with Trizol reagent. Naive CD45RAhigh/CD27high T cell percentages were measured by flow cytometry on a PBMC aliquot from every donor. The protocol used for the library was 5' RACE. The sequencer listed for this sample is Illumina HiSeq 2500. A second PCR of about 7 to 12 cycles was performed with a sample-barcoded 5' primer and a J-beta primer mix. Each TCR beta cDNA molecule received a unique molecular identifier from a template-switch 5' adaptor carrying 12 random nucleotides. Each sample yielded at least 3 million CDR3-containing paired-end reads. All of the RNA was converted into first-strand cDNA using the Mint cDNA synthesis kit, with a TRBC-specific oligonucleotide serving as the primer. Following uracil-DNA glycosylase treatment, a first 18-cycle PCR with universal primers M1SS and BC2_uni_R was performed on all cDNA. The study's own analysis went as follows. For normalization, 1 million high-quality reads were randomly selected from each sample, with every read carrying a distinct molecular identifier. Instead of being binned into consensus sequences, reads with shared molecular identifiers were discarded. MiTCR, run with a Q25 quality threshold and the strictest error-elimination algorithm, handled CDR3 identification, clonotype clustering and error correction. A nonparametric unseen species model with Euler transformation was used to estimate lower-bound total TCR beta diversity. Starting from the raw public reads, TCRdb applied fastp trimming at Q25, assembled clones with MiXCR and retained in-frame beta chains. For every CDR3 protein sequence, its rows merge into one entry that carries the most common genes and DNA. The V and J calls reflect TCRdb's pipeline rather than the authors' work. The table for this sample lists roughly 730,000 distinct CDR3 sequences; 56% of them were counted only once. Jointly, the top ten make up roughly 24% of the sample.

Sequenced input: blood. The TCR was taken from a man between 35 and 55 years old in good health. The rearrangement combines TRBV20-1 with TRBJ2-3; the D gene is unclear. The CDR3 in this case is CSARGLIGDTQYF. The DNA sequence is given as TGCAGTGCTAGAGGTTTGATAGGAGATACGCAGTATTTT.